Described below is a single T cell receptor beta chain sequence and its context. Its target antigen remains unknown. Base qualities are not recorded, but no much larger clone differs from it by a single base. The sample originates from a study of early stage breast cancer tumors (dated by TCRdb to about 2017). Study-level background: Of the approximately 15 invasive breast tumors, more than 9 were found to be estrogen receptor-positive, progesterone receptor-positive and HER2-negative. About 70% of the 12 ER+/PR+/HER2- tumors were invasive ductal carcinomas, while the other four were invasive lobular carcinomas. A read coverage of roughly 10-fold per sample was achieved on average. A total of 2,651,842 templates, representing almost 1,100,000 unique clonotypes, were detected across all samples.

Two independent genomic DNA replicates were amplified for each sample, with approximately 0.5 ug used for blood and approximately 1.5 ug for tumor or normal breast. Following the manufacturer's instructions, the ImmunoSeq Intro kit was used to carry out TCRB sequencing on genomic DNA. For absolute quantification, the 31-cycle multiplex PCR included proprietary primers along with spike-in control sequences. Single-end 150-bp reads were used to sequence an 87-bp fragment spanning the CDR3 and the flanking V and J genes. Each lane of an Illumina MiSeq running version 3.0 chemistry carried seven multiplexed samples, with two replicates apiece. Per the source publication's procedure: The vendor's proprietary pipeline handled the raw data processing, merging both replicates into a single result for each sample. To define clonotypes, the study grouped productive rearrangements that shared the V-gene family, CDR3 amino acid sequence and J-gene segment. Clonality was calculated as 1 minus the normalized Shannon entropy (Pielou evenness) of TCRB abundances. To estimate T cell density, the total number of templates was divided by the input cell count, which was inferred from how much DNA went in. Total repertoire diversity and clonality were estimated with Recon using default parameters. Clonotypes with over 0.1% abundance in tumor and at least 32-fold higher abundance in tumor than in normal breast were defined as tumor-enriched. Imported from immuneACCESS, the table was reduced by TCRdb to in-frame sequences with V and J called. These copies leave out some clones; in studies compared against another copy, an unresolved V gene accounts for under half, and the cause of the remainder is not known. That table supplies the V and J calls and clone size; D and trimming were determined from the DNA. Here the sample has roughly 30,000 clones; 84% occur a single time. Jointly, the top ten make up roughly 10% of the sample.

Spanning cysteine to phenylalanine, the CDR3 consists of 16 amino acids. Only CDR3 DNA remains: 48 bases, in frame from the first base. The germline ends are 19 bases apart after V is trimmed by 6 bases and J by 2 bases. According to the germline V gene, CDR1 reads MDHEN and CDR2 reads SYDVKM. Study-wide findings and limitations: Repertoires from blood and normal breast were more alike than repertoires from blood and tumor, and in about 90% of the 16 patients, comparing each tissue with blood separated tumor from normal. Compared with adjacent normal breast tissue, tumors had higher clonality and approximately 2.5-fold greater T cell density. Chain pairing and functional markers such as CD4, CD8 and FOXP3 were missed by bulk genomic DNA sequencing of unsorted cells. Because the cohort was small, analysis by tumor subtype was not possible. Enriched TCRB sequences shared across patients were mostly commonly generated sequences, unlikely to play an important role in the tumor microenvironment.

The study profiled bulk TCR beta-chain repertoires in matched peripheral blood, tumor and adjacent normal breast tissue taken from fewer than 20 patients with early-stage breast cancer. Before surgery, whole blood (about 5-10 mL) was collected into EDTA tubes and processed within 2 hours. Peripheral blood mononuclear cells were isolated by Ficoll-Paque centrifugation in SepMate-50 tubes. PBMCs were cryopreserved in roughly 90% FBS with about 10% DMSO in aliquots of roughly 1.8 to 4.5 million cells and stored in liquid nitrogen. Genomic DNA was extracted with the Qiagen AllPrep DNA/RNA Mini kit. The sequence is built from TRBV28 and TRBJ1-2; a tentative D match to TRBD1 spans 5 bases. This clonotype originated in a person aged 45-65 years with breast cancer. The sample was blood. The DNA reads TGTGCCAGCAGAGAACGCGCCGGGACTCCGAACTATGGCTACACCTTC. Its translation reads: CASRERAGTPNYGYTF.